These 15 T cell receptor beta chains originate from one sample sequenced in a study of OX40 agonist ivuxolimab in advanced cancers. Generated by immunoSEQ multiplex PCR, the TCRdb table keeps only in-frame clones and is missing some. Of 120,000 or so clones in the sample, over 85% were seen once. The sample consisted of CD4+ or CD8+ T cells sorted from blood, taken in a trial of the OX40 agonist ivuxolimab. The receptors stem from an adult with an advanced solid tumor such as melanoma, head and neck, liver or kidney cancer.

The chain couples TRBV28 to TRBJ2-3; D possibly corresponds to TRBD1 (6 bases). Germline CDR1 and CDR2: MDHEN and SYDVKM. Trimming pared 6 bases from V and 3 bases from J, leaving 16 bases between. This CDR3 comprises 15 residues. This chain's CDR3 is CASSVHRERTDTQYF. CDR3 DNA sequence: TGTGCCAGCAGCGTTCACAGGGAGCGGACAGATACGCAGTATTTT.

As regards this clone: At one end, the junction sequence differs from germline, possibly due to a read error. The chain recombines TRBV18 with TRBJ2-5; no clear D. Germline CDR1 and CDR2: KGHSH and LQKENI. The CDR3 runs 17 residues. The CDR3 region has the DNA TGTGCCAGCTCACCCCTTTCAACCGCACTACCAAGAGAGGCCCAGTACTTC. This codes for CASSPLSTALPREAQYF.

This chain uses TRBV7-3 with TRBJ1-5, with TRBD1 matching 9 bases. The germline CDR1 and CDR2 sequences are SGHTA and FQGTGA. This CDR3 has 13 residues. The junction had 5 bases not matched to a gene; V was cut back by 5 bases and J by 9 bases. The CDR3 loop reads CASSPDRGRPQHF. In DNA, the CDR3 is TGTGCCAGCAGCCCAGACAGGGGGAGGCCCCAGCATTTT.

This chain joins TRBV5-4 and TRBJ1-2, with a tentative D call TRBD1 (5 bases). Germline V lookup: CDR1 SGHNT, CDR2 YYREEE (reference sequence). The CDR3 has 14 amino acids. Trimming took off 2 bases at V and 4 bases at J, with 12 bases between the two ends. The CDR3 loop reads CASSLRGAGYGYTF. DNA of the CDR3: TGTGCCAGCAGCTTACGAGGGGCGGGCTATGGCTACACCTTC. Full variable domain (remainder filled in from reference TRBV5-4 and TRBJ1-2): ETGVTQSPTHLIKTRGQQVTLRCSSQSGHNTVSWYQQALGQGPQFIFQYYREEENGRGNFPPRFSGLQFPNYSSELNVNALELDDSALYLCASSLRGAGYGYTFGSGTRLTVV.

The rearrangement uses TRBV7-2 and TRBJ1-5, with D possibly TRBD1 on 6 matching bases. The CDR3 is 15 residues long. Germline CDR1 and CDR2: SGHTA and FQGNSA. Trimming removed 5 bases at V and 0 bases at J, with 11 bases between. The CDR3, as DNA: TGTGCCAGCAGCCTACAGGGTAGTAGCAATCAGCCCCAGCATTTT. Translated, it gives CASSLQGSSNQPQHF.

This sequence joins TRBV10-3 and TRBJ2-5; the match to TRBD1 covers 10 bases. CDR1 is ENHRY and CDR2 is SYGVKD in the germline V gene. V shed 11 bases and J 1 base; nucleotides not matched to a gene: 7. This CDR3 spans 14 amino acids. For the CDR3, the DNA is TGTGCCGTTAAGACAGGGGGCCCCCAAGAGACCCAGTACTTC. Translated, it gives CAVKTGGPQETQYF.

The rearrangement links TRBV5-1 to TRBJ1-1, with D possibly TRBD1 on 6 matching bases. The V gene's germline CDR1 is SGHRS and CDR2 YFSETQ. Trimming cost V 5 bases and J 6 bases, with 17 bases left between them. This CDR3 contains 14 residues. This CDR3 is CASSPDGGRAEAFF. CDR3 bases: TGCGCCAGCAGTCCGGACGGGGGCCGCGCTGAAGCTTTCTTT.

This chain connects TRBV4-1 to TRBJ1-4; no firm D call. Trimming removed 4 bases at V and 0 bases at J, with 9 bases between. The CDR3 length is 15 residues. CDR1 is MGHRA, CDR2 YSYEKL, per germline. CDR3 region: CASSRAGATNEKLFF. CDR3 DNA sequence: TGCGCCAGCAGCCGGGCCGGGGCAACTAATGAAAAACTGTTTTTT.

The rearrangement joins TRBV14 to TRBJ2-5, with D perhaps matching TRBD2 (5 bases). With 5 bases removed from V and 5 bases from J, the gap between germline ends came to 12 bases. The CDR3 sequence is 13 residues long. Per germline, CDR1 SGHDN and CDR2 FVKESK. CDR3 in amino acids: CASSEGIRETQYF. The CDR3 DNA reads TGTGCCAGCAGCGAGGGAATTCGGGAGACCCAGTACTTC.

J is TRBJ2-3 and V is TRBV19; D perhaps matches TRBD2 (6 bases). V was shortened by 2 bases and J by 5 bases, with 17 bases between the two germline ends. Looked up from germline, CDR1 is LNHDA and CDR2 is SQIVND (reference sequence). There are 16 residues in the CDR3. For the CDR3, the DNA is TGTGCCAGTAGTATAACCCCGGGACTCGCCATAGATACGCAGTATTTT. This encodes CASSITPGLAIDTQYF.

The CDR3 reads CASSLGWTSDSGANVLTF. The CDR3 region has the DNA TGCGCCAGCAGCTTGGGTTGGACTAGCGACTCTGGGGCCAACGTCCTGACTTTC. The gene calls are TRBV5-1 and TRBJ2-6; 9 bases match TRBD2. From germline, CDR1 is SGHRS and CDR2 YFSETQ. The CDR3 runs 18 residues. Unmatched junction bases numbered 4, after V lost 0 bases and J lost 0 bases.

V and J are TRBV6-1 and TRBJ1-3, with D uncertain. Germline CDR1 reads MNHNS; CDR2 reads SASEGT. The CDR3 consists of 13 residues. The ends were cut back, 6 bases at V and 0 bases at J, with 6 bases in the middle. The CDR3 DNA reads as TGTGCCAGCAGCGGGAGCTCTGGAAACACCATATATTTT. This encodes CASSGSSGNTIYF.

This sequence joins TRBV5-5 and TRBJ2-7, with D uncertain. The CDR3 has 13 amino acids. Germline V gene sequence: CDR1 SGHKS, CDR2 YYEKEE (reference sequence). The V end was cut by 4 bases, the J end by 7 bases, with 15 bases between. The CDR3 here is CASSTRRGGEQYF. CDR3 DNA sequence: TGTGCCAGCAGCACCAGAAGAGGTGGAGAGCAGTACTTC. Combining the CDR3 with reference TRBV5-5 and TRBJ2-7 gives the whole variable domain DAGVTQSPTHLIKTRGQQVTLRCSPISGHKSVSWYQQVLGQGPQFIFQYYEKEERGRGNFPDRFSARQFPNYSSELNVNALLLGDSALYLCASSTRRGGEQYFGPGTRLTVT.

The J gene is TRBJ2-2, the V gene TRBV28, with D tentatively TRBD1 or TRBD2 (6 bases each). Germline V lookup: CDR1 MDHEN, CDR2 SYDVKM. V lost 5 bases, J lost 5 bases, and 18 bases lay in between. The CDR3 covers 16 residues. In DNA, the CDR3 is TGTGCCAGCAGTCCCTTTAGCGGAAGGGGGACCGGGGAGCTGTTTTTT. It is translated as CASSPFSGRGTGELFF.

The chain is built from TRBV5-5 and TRBJ1-4; tentative D call: TRBD1 (5 bases). Between the trimmed V and J ends, which lost 0 bases and 2 bases, there was a span of 11 bases. The CDR3 spans 16 residues. CDR1 is SGHKS, CDR2 YYEKEE, per germline (reference sequence). The CDR3 DNA reads as TGTGCCAGCAGCTTGGCTGGGGCAGCGACTAATGAAAAACTGTTTTTT. It is translated as CASSLAGAATNEKLFF.